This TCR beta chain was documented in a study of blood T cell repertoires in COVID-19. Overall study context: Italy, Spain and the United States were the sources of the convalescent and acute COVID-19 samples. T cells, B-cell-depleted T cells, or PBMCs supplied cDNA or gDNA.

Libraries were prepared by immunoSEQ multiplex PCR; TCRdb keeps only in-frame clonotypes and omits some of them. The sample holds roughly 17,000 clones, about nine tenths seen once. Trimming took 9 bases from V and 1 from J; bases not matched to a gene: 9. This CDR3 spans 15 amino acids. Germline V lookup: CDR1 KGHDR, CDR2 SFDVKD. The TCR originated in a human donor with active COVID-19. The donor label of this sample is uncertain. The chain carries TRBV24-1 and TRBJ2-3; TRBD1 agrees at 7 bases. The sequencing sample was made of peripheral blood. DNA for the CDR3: TGTGCCACCGGAAGAGCGGACAGGCGCACAGATACGCAGTATTTT. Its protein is CATGRADRRTDTQYF.